This is a list of T cell receptor beta chains from one sample in a study of siplizumab effects on memory and regulatory T cells. Sequencing used immunoSEQ multiplex PCR; TCRdb keeps in-frame clones, though not all of them. The sample lists about 100,000 clones, 94% occurring once. Material: Tregs sorted from blood. These receptors all stem from a human donor in good health. Both conserved end residues are part of each CDR3. The order of the fields is CDR3 protein, CDR3 DNA, D gene, clone size, V gene, J gene. The D gene is left open where the match is weak. Expanded clones get a size class; other rows say once, few or many, or leave the size out.

CDR3: CASRITGGATGELFF
DNA: TGTGCCAGCAGAATAACAGGGGGCGCGACCGGGGAGCTGTTTTTT
D: TRBD1
size: NA
V: TRBV5-6
J: TRBJ2-2

CDR3: CASSLGDRHSTEAFF
DNA: TGTGCCAGCAGCCTCGGGGACCGGCATTCCACTGAAGCTTTCTTT
D: NA
size: NA
V: TRBV9
J: TRBJ1-1

CDR3: CASSLGVGKSSNEQYF
DNA: TGTGCCAGCAGCTTAGGGGTCGGGAAATCAAGCAACGAGCAGTACTTC
D: NA
size: NA
V: TRBV11-3
J: TRBJ2-7

CDR3: CASSSKGADLYNEQFF
DNA: TGTGCCAGCAGCTCTAAGGGAGCGGACCTTTACAATGAGCAGTTCTTC
D: NA
size: NA
V: TRBV5-4
J: TRBJ2-1

CDR3: CASSWTGPFGNTIYF
DNA: TGTGCCAGCAGTTGGACAGGGCCGTTCGGAAACACCATATATTTT
D: TRBD1
size: NA
V: TRBV28
J: TRBJ1-3

CDR3: CASSGDRGLSEQYF
DNA: TGCGCCAGCAGTGGAGACAGGGGATTGAGCGAGCAGTACTTC
D: TRBD1
size: NA
V: TRBV5-1
J: TRBJ2-7

CDR3: CASSYSTLNGEVVW
DNA: TGTGCCAGCAGTTACTCGACCCTCAACGGGGAAGTGGTGTGG
D: NA
size: NA
V: TRBV6-5
J: TRBJ2-7

CDR3: CATSRAGVGLETQYF
DNA: TGTGCCACCAGCAGAGCGGGAGTCGGTTTGGAGACCCAGTACTTC
D: NA
size: NA
V: TRBV15
J: TRBJ2-5

CDR3: CASSLDRLGGGYTF
DNA: TGTGCCAGCAGCTTAGATCGGCTTGGGGGTGGCTACACCTTC
D: NA
size: once
V: TRBV11-2
J: TRBJ1-2

CDR3: CASSLGLATDTQYF
DNA: TGTGCCAGCAGTTTGGGACTAGCGACAGATACGCAGTATTTT
D: TRBD2
size: once
V: TRBV27
J: TRBJ2-3

CDR3: CASSLSQGPYNEQFF
DNA: TGTGCCAGCAGCTTATCCCAGGGGCCCTACAATGAGCAGTTCTTC
D: NA
size: once
V: TRBV7-3
J: TRBJ2-1

CDR3: CAISESIQLYYEQYF
DNA: TGTGCCATCAGTGAGTCTATTCAGCTTTACTACGAGCAGTACTTC
D: NA
size: NA
V: TRBV10-3
J: TRBJ2-7

CDR3: CASSLDRGVTFF
DNA: TGTGCCAGCAGCTTGGACAGGGGTGTAACTTTCTTT
D: TRBD1
size: NA
V: TRBV11-2
J: TRBJ1-1

CDR3: CASSVRELETQYF
DNA: TGTGCCAGCAGTGTCAGGGAATTGGAGACCCAGTACTTC
D: NA
size: NA
V: TRBV6-1
J: TRBJ2-5

CDR3: CASSVTANTEAFF
DNA: TGTGCCAGCAGCGTAACAGCGAACACTGAAGCTTTCTTT
D: NA
size: NA
V: TRBV7-3
J: TRBJ1-1

CDR3: CATTANTEAFF
DNA: TGTGCCACGACAGCGAACACTGAAGCTTTCTTT
D: NA
size: once
V: TRBV2
J: TRBJ1-1

CDR3: CASLRQGHYEQYF
DNA: TGTGCCAGCCTCAGACAGGGGCACTACGAGCAGTACTTC
D: TRBD1
size: NA
V: TRBV28
J: TRBJ2-7

CDR3: CASSATAFGNTEAFF
DNA: TGTGCCAGCAGCGCTACTGCCTTTGGCAACACTGAAGCTTTCTTT
D: NA
size: NA
V: TRBV7-9
J: TRBJ1-1

CDR3: CSVSRDTQGNTIYF
DNA: TGCAGCGTGAGCCGGGACACTCAGGGAAACACCATATATTTT
D: NA
size: NA
V: TRBV29-1
J: TRBJ1-3

CDR3: CASSPLNTEAFF
DNA: TGTGCCAGCTCACCACTGAACACTGAAGCTTTCTTT
D: NA
size: NA
V: TRBV18
J: TRBJ1-1

CDR3: CASSLPSLSRRIGNEQFF
DNA: TGTGCCAGCAGTTTACCCTCCCTGTCTCGCCGAATTGGGAATGAGCAGTTCTTC
D: NA
size: once
V: TRBV28
J: TRBJ2-1

CDR3: CASSPTRTSSIEQFF
DNA: TGCGCCAGCAGCCCCACTCGGACTAGCAGCATTGAGCAGTTCTTC
D: TRBD2
size: NA
V: TRBV4-1
J: TRBJ2-1

CDR3: CASSTSGRPHNEQFF
DNA: TGTGCCAGCTCAACCAGCGGAAGACCACACAATGAGCAGTTCTTC
D: NA
size: NA
V: TRBV18
J: TRBJ2-1

CDR3: CASSLEAGVETQYF
DNA: TGCGCCAGCAGCTTGGAAGCGGGAGTAGAGACCCAGTACTTC
D: TRBD2
size: NA
V: TRBV5-1
J: TRBJ2-5

CDR3: CASSGSFAYNEQFF
DNA: TGTGCCAGCAGCGGGTCATTCGCCTACAATGAGCAGTTCTTC
D: NA
size: NA
V: TRBV7-9
J: TRBJ2-1

CDR3: CASSLVVGGRYEQYF
DNA: TGCGCCAGCAGCTTGGTTGTCGGCGGTAGGTACGAGCAGTACTTC
D: NA
size: NA
V: TRBV5-1
J: TRBJ2-7